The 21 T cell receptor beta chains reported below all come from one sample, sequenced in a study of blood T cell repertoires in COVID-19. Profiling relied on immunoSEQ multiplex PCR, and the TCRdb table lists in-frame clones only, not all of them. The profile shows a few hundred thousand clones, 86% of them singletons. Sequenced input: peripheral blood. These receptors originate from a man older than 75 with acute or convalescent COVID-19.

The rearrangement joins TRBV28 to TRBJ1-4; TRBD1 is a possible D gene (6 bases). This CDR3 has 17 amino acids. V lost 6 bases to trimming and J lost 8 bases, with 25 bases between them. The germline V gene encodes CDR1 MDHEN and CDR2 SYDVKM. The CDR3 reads CASSPPTGPGRGEKLFF. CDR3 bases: TGTGCCAGCAGCCCACCCACAGGGCCTGGGCGCGGGGAAAAACTGTTTTTT.

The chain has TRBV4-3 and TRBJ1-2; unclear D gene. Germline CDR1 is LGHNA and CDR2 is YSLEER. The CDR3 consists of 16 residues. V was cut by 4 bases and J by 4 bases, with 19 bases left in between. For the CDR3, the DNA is TGCGCCAGCAGCCCCGGATCAGGACGAGAGGGCTATGGCTACACCTTC. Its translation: CASSPGSGREGYGYTF.

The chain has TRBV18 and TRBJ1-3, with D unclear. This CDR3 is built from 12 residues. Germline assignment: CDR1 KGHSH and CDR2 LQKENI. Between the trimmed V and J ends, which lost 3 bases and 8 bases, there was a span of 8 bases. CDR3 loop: CASSPPTDTIYF. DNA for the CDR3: TGTGCCAGCTCACCTCCAACTGACACCATATATTTT.

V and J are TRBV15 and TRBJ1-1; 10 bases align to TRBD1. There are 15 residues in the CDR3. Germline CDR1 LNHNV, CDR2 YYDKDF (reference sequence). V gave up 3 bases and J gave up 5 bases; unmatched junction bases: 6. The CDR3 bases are TGTGCCACCAGCAGGGAAGGACAGGGGGTAACTGAAGCTTTCTTT. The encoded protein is CATSREGQGVTEAFF. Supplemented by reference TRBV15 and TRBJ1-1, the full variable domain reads DAMVIQNPRYQVTQFGKPVTLSCSQTLNHNVMYWYQQKSSQAPKLLFHYYDKDFNNEADTPDNFQSRRPNTSFCFLDIRSPGLGDTAMYLCATSREGQGVTEAFFGQGTRLTVV.

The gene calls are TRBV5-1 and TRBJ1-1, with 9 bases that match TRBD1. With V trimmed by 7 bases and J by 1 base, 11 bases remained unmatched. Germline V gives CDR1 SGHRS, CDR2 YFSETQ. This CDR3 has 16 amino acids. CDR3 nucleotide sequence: TGCGCCAGCGGGGACGAGGGACAGGGTGCGAACACTGAAGCTTTCTTT. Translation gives CASGDEGQGANTEAFF.

CDR3 amino acids: CASSFPGTGQQPQHF. DNA for the CDR3: TGTGCCAGCAGTTTCCCCGGGACAGGGCAACAGCCCCAGCATTTT. This chain uses TRBV6-6 with TRBJ1-5; 9 bases line up with TRBD1. Germline V lookup: CDR1 MNHNY, CDR2 SVGAGI (reference sequence). The trim removed 4 bases at V and 7 bases at J, leaving 8 bases unmatched. The CDR3 has 15 residues.

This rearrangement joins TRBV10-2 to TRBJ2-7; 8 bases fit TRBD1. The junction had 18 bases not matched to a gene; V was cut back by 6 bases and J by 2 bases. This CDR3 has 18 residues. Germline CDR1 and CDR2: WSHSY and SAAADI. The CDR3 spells CASSHIRGTGQEAYEQYF. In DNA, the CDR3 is TGCGCCAGCAGCCACATTAGGGGGACAGGCCAAGAAGCCTACGAGCAGTACTTC.

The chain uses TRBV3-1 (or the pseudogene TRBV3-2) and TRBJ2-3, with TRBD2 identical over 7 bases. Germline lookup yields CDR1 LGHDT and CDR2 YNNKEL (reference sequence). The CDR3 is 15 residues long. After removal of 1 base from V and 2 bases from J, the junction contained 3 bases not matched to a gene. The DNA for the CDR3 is TGTGCCAGCAGCCAAGGGGGACTACACACAGATACGCAGTATTTT. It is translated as CASSQGGLHTDTQYF.

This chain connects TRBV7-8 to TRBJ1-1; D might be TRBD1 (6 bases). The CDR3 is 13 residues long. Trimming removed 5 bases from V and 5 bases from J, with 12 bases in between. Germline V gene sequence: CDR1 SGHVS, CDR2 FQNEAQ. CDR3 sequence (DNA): TGTGCCAGCAGCATACAGGGAGAAACTGAAGCTTTCTTT. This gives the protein CASSIQGETEAFF.

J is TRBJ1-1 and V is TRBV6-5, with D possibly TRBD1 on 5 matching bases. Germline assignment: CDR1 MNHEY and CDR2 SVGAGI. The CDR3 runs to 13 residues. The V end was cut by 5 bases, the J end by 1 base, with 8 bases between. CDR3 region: CASSRGGNTEAFF. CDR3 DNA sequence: TGTGCCAGCAGTCGCGGGGGGAACACTGAAGCTTTCTTT.

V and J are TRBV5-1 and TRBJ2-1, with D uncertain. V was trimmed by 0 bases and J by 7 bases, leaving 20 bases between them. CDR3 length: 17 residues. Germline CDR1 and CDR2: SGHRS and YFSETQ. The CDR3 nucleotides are TGCGCCAGCAGCTTGGACCCCGGGTCGCTACTTGGGAATGAGCAGTTCTTC. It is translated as CASSLDPGSLLGNEQFF.

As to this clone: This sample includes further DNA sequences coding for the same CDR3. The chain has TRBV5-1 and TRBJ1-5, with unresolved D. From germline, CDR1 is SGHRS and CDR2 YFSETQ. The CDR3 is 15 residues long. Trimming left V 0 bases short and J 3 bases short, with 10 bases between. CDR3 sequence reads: CASSLDSYSNQPQHF. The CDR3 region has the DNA TGCGCCAGCAGCTTGGACAGTTACTCCAATCAGCCCCAGCATTTT.

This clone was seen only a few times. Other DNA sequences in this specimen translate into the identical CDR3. This CDR3 reads CASSIGGSSYNSPLHF. In DNA form, the CDR3 reads TGTGCCAGTAGTATCGGGGGGAGCTCCTATAATTCACCCCTCCACTTT. The chain recombines TRBV19 with TRBJ1-6; a possible D gene is TRBD1 (5 bases). CDR3 size: 16 residues. The V gene's germline CDR1 is LNHDA and CDR2 SQIVND (reference sequence). Trimming removed 3 bases from V and 0 bases from J, with 9 bases in between. Drawing the rest from reference TRBV19 and TRBJ1-6, the complete variable domain is DGGITQSPKYLFRKEGQNVTLSCEQNLNHDAMYWYRQDPGQGLRLIYYSQIVNDFQKGDIAEGYSVSREKKESFPLTVTSAQKNPTAFYLCASSIGGSSYNSPLHFGNGTRLTVT.

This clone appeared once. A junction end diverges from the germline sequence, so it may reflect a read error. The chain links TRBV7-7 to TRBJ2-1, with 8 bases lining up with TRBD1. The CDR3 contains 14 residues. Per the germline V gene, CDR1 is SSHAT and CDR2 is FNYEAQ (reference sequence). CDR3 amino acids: CASSSGTGGNEQFF. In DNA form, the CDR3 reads TGTGCTAGCAGCTCCGGGACAGGTGGTAATGAGCAGTTCTTC.

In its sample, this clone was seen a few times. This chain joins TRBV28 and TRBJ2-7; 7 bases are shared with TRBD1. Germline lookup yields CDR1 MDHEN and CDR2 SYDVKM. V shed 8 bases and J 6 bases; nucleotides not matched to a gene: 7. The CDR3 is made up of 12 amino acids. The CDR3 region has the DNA TGTGCCAGCCTAGGACAGGCCGGCGAGCAGTACTTC. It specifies CASLGQAGEQYF.

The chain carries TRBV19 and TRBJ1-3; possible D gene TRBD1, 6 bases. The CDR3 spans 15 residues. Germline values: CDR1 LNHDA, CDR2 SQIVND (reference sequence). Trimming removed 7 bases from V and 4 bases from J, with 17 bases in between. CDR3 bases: TGTGCCAGTAAAATCAACAGGGAATCCGGAAACACCATATATTTT. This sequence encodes CASKINRESGNTIYF.

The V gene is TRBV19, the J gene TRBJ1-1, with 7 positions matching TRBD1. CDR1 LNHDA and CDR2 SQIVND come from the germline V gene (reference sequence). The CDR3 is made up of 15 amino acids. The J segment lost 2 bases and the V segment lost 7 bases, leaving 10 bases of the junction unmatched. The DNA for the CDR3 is TGTGCCAGTATCCCGTCGACAGGGATTAACACTGAAGCTTTCTTT. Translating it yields CASIPSTGINTEAFF.

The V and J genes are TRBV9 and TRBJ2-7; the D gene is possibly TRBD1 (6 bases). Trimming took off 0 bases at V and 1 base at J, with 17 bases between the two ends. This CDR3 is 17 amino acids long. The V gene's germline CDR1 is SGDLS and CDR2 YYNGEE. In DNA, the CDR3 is TGTGCCAGCAGCGTAGGTCTTAGGGACACAGGTTCCTACGAGCAGTACTTC. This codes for CASSVGLRDTGSYEQYF.

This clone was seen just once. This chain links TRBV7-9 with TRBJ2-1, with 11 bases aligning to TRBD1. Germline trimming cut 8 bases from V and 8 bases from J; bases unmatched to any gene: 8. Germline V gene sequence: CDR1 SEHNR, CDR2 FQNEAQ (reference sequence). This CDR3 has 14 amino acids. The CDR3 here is CASGWTGGKDEQFF. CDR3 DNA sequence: TGTGCCAGCGGATGGACAGGGGGCAAGGATGAGCAGTTCTTC.

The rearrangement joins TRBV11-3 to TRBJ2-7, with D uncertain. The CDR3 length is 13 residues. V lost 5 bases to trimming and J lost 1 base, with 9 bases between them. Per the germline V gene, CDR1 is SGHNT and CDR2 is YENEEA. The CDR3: CASSLGGSYEQYF. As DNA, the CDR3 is TGTGCCAGCAGCCTAGGCGGATCCTACGAGCAGTACTTC.

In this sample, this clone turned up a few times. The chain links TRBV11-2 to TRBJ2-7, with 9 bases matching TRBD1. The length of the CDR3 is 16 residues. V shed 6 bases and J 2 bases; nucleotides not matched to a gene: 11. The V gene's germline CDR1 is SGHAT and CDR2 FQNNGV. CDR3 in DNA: TGTGCCAGCAGAGCCCTACAGGGGGCCAAGACCTACGAGCAGTACTTC. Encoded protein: CASRALQGAKTYEQYF.